A single sample is the source of the 12 T cell receptor beta chains below, sequenced in a study of regulatory T cells in long-lasting Graves disease. CDR3 regions were amplified by Arm-PCR using iRepertoire HTBI primers to build TCR beta libraries. TCRdb redid the calling of the multiplex PCR reads with MiXCR, one entry per CDR3 protein. The profile shows about 430,000 distinct CDR3 sequences, 21% of them singletons. Time point noted: persistent/refractory GD, antithyroid drugs over 5 years with positive TRAb. PBMCs were the source of the RNA used for TCR sequencing. Sequencing used peripheral blood mononuclear cells (PBMCs), obtained when the disease was refractory, from a patient treated with antithyroid drugs. The receptors stem from a female donor with Graves disease.

The rearrangement uses TRBV9 and TRBJ2-7, with 10 bases aligning to TRBD1. The V gene's germline CDR1 is SGDLS and CDR2 YYNGEE. V shed 5 bases, J shed 5 bases, and the junction held 7 bases outside the gene matches. This CDR3 is 14 amino acids long. CDR3 residues: CASSVGTGVNEQYF. CDR3 nucleotides: TGTGCCAGCAGTGTGGGGACAGGGGTAAACGAGCAGTACTTC. Full variable domain (outside the CDR3, taken from reference TRBV9 and TRBJ2-7): DSGVTQTPKHLITATGQRVTLRCSPRSGDLSVYWYQQSLDQGLQFLIQYYNGEERAKGNILERFSAQQFPDLHSELNLSSLELGDSALYFCASSVGTGVNEQYFGPGTRLTVT.

This clonotype was detected only a few times. The genes are TRBV20-1 and TRBJ1-5; D gene unclear. CDR1 is DFQATT, CDR2 SNEGSKA, per germline (reference sequence). The V end was cut by 0 bases, the J end by 3 bases, with 12 bases between. CDR3 length: 15 residues. The CDR3 nucleotides read TGCAGTGCTAGAGATTTTAGGGCTCTCAATCAGCCCCAGCATTTT. Translating gives CSARDFRALNQPQHF.

This chain uses TRBV10-3 with TRBJ2-3, with TRBD2 matching 10 bases. The ends lost 10 bases at V and 6 bases at J; junction bases unmatched: 19. Germline values: CDR1 ENHRY, CDR2 SYGVKD. The CDR3 runs 17 residues. The CDR3 DNA reads as TGTGCCACAAGGAAGGGGGCTAGCGGGAGTTTCTGGGATACGCAGTATTTT. It codes for CATRKGASGSFWDTQYF.

This clonotype has ten or more counts. The chain couples TRBV7-9 to TRBJ2-5; TRBD1 is a possible D gene (5 bases). Trimming stripped 3 bases from V and 3 bases from J, with 11 bases between. Germline CDR1 reads SEHNR; CDR2 reads FQNEAQ (reference sequence). This CDR3 region has 14 residues. CDR3 sequence (DNA): TGTGCCAGCAGCTTCAGGGTAGGAAAAGAGACCCAGTACTTC. This codes for CASSFRVGKETQYF.

This chain uses TRBV5-1 with TRBJ2-7; D is ambiguous. V lost 0 bases to trimming and J lost 3 bases, with 10 bases between them. The CDR3 sequence is 14 residues long. Germline CDR1 SGHRS, CDR2 YFSETQ. The CDR3 loop reads CASSLAIGDYEQYF. CDR3 coding DNA: TGCGCCAGCAGCTTGGCCATCGGAGACTACGAGCAGTACTTC.

This clonotype was seen at least ten times. This chain links TRBV28 with TRBJ2-7, with D unresolved. Trimming left V 3 bases short and J 6 bases short, with 18 bases between. Per germline, CDR1 MDHEN and CDR2 SYDVKM. The CDR3 has 15 amino acids. The CDR3 reads CASSFYRRGLGEQYF. CDR3 coding DNA: TGTGCCAGCAGTTTTTACCGGAGAGGTTTGGGCGAGCAGTACTTC.

Turning to this clonotype: A much larger clone lies a single base off, so this may be a read error. This CDR3 fails to terminate in the conserved phenylalanine or tryptophan, so it likely reflects a read error. The rearrangement links TRBV20-1 to TRBJ1-4; the D gene is possibly TRBD1 (6 bases). V was trimmed by 0 bases and J by 7 bases, leaving 18 bases between them. This CDR3 has 16 amino acids. Germline CDR1 reads DFQATT; CDR2 reads SNEGSKA (reference sequence). CDR3 protein: CSARDLGAGAFEKLFV. CDR3 coding DNA: TGCAGTGCTAGAGATCTTGGAGCGGGGGCTTTTGAAAAACTGTTTGTT.

This clonotype came up a few times. This sequence joins TRBV7-9 and TRBJ2-1; unclear D gene. Trimming stripped 4 bases from V and 9 bases from J, with 7 bases between. From germline, CDR1 is SEHNR and CDR2 FQNEAQ (reference sequence). The CDR3 is made up of 11 amino acids. The DNA of the CDR3 is TGTGCCAGCAGCTCTGGTACTGAGCAGTTCTTC. Its translation: CASSSGTEQFF.

Comments on this clonotype: Without the conserved terminal phenylalanine or tryptophan, this CDR3 likely stems from a read error. Because the CDR3's place on the DNA is in doubt, the DNA is left out and the CDR3 is given as listed by TCRdb. The chain employs TRBV2 and TRBJ2-7; the table's D gene call, TRBD1, was not cross checked with the DNA. 9 amino acids form the CDR3, both terminal residues included. Germline CDR1 reads SNHLY; CDR2 reads FYNNEI. The CDR3 sequence is CASRGVAGG.

This clonotype was seen a few times. This chain uses TRBV6-1 with TRBJ2-7, with D hard to call. CDR3 length: 12 amino acids. Germline V gene data show CDR1 as MNHNS and CDR2 as SASEGT. CDR3 in amino acids: CASRKEPYEQYF. The CDR3 coding sequence is TGTGCTTCTCGGAAAGAACCCTACGAGCAGTACTTC.

This clonotype has ten or more counts. The chain has TRBV3-1 and TRBJ2-4; 9 bases match TRBD1. Per the germline V gene, CDR1 is LGHDT and CDR2 is YNNKEL (reference sequence). The V gene end was trimmed by 1 base and the J gene end by 8 bases; junction bases not matched to a gene: 9. The CDR3 has 16 residues. The CDR3 loop is CASSQGTGAMWDIQYF. The CDR3 nucleotides read TGTGCCAGCAGCCAAGGGACAGGGGCGATGTGGGACATTCAGTACTTC.

This clonotype was recorded many times. The chain combines TRBV12-3 or TRBV12-4 with TRBJ1-4, with D unclear. The length of the CDR3 is 13 residues. Trimming left V 4 bases short and J 6 bases short, with 9 bases between. DNA of the CDR3: TGTGCCAGCAGTTGGGCGTCTGATGAAAAACTGTTTTTT. Encoded protein: CASSWASDEKLFF.